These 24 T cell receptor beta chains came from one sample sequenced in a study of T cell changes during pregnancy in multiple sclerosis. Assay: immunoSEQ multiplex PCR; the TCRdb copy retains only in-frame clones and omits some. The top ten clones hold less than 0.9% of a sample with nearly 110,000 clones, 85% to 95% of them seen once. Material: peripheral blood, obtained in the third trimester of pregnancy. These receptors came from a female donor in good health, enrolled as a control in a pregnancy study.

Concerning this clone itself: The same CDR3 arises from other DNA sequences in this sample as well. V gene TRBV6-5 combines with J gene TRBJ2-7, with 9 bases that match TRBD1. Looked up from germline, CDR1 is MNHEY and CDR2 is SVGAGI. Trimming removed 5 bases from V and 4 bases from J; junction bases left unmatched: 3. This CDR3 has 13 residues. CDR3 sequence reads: CASSRDRVYEQYF. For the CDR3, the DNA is TGTGCCAGCAGTCGGGACAGGGTGTACGAGCAGTACTTC.

Here the CDR3 DNA reads TGTGCCAGCAGCGTAGAGTACAGCAACACCGGGGAGCTGTTTTTT. It translates to CASSVEYSNTGELFF. This chain connects TRBV9 to TRBJ2-2, with D unresolved. The CDR3 spans 15 residues. Trimming cost V 0 bases and J 2 bases, with 8 bases left between them. Germline CDR1 is SGDLS and CDR2 is YYNGEE.

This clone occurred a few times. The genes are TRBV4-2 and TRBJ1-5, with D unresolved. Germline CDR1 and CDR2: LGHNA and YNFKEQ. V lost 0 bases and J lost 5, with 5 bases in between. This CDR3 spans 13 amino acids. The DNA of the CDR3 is TGTGCCAGCAGCCAAGATCCTGATCAGCCCCAGCATTTT. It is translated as CASSQDPDQPQHF.

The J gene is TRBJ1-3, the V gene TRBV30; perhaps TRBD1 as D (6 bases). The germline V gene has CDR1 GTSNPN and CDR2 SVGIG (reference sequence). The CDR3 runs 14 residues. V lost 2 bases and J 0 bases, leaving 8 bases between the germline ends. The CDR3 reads CAWSRTASGNTIYF. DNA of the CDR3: TGTGCCTGGAGTAGGACAGCCTCTGGAAACACCATATATTTT. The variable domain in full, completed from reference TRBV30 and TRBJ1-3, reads SQTIHQWPATLVQPVGSPLSLECTVEGTSNPNLYWYRQAAGRGLQLLFYSVGIGQISSEVPQNLSASRPQDRQFILSSKKLLLSDSGFYLCAWSRTASGNTIYFGEGSWLTVV.

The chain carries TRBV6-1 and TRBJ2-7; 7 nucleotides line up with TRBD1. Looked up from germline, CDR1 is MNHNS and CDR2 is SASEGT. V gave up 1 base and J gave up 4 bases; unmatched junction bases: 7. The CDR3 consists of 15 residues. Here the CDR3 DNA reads TGTGCCAGCAGTGAAGTTAGGGGGCTATCATACGAGCAGTACTTC. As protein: CASSEVRGLSYEQYF.

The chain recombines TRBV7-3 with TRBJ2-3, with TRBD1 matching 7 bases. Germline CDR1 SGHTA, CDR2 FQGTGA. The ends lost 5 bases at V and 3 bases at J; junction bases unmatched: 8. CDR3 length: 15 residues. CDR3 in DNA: TGTGCCAGCAGCCTGACGACAGGGAGTACAGATACGCAGTATTTT. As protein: CASSLTTGSTDTQYF. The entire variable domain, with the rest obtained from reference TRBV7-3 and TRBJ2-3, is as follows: GAGVSQTPSNKVTEKGKYVELRCDPISGHTALYWYRQSLGQGPEFLIYFQGTGAADDSGLPNDRFFAVRPEGSVSTLKIQRTERGDSAVYLCASSLTTGSTDTQYFGPGTRLTVL.

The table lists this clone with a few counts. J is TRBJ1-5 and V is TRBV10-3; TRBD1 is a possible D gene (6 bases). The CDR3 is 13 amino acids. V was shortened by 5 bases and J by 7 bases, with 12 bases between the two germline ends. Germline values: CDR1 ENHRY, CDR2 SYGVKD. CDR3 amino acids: CAISPVGGQPQHF. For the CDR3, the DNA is TGTGCCATCAGTCCCGTTGGGGGCCAGCCCCAGCATTTT.

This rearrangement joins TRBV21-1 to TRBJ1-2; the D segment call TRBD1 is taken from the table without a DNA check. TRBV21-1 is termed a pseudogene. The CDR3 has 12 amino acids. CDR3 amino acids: CARYRNNYGYTF. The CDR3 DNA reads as TGTGCCAGATACAGGAATAACTATGGCTACACCTTC.

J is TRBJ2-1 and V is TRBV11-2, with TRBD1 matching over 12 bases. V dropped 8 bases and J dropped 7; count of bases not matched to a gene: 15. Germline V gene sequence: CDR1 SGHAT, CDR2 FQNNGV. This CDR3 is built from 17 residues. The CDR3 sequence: CASGSRRGQGAENEQFF. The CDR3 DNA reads TGTGCCAGCGGGTCGCGTAGGGGACAGGGGGCTGAAAATGAGCAGTTCTTC.

The CDR3 DNA reads as TGTGCCATCAGTTTCCCGGGACAGGGAGTGAACACAGATACGCAGTATTTT. The encoded protein is CAISFPGQGVNTDTQYF. This chain uses TRBV10-3 with TRBJ2-3; 9 bases fit TRBD1. The CDR3 runs 17 residues. CDR1 ENHRY and CDR2 SYGVKD come from the germline V gene. V was pared by 5 bases and J by 2 bases, with 11 bases of the junction left unmatched.

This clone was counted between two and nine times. The CDR3 region is CASIDGGVGEKLFF. For the CDR3, the DNA is TGTGCCAGTATCGACGGGGGGGTTGGAGAAAAACTGTTTTTT. The chain has TRBV19 and TRBJ1-4; D possibly corresponds to TRBD1 (5 bases). Deletions cut 7 bases from V and 8 bases from J, with 17 bases between. CDR1 and CDR2 (germline): LNHDA, SQIVND (reference sequence). This CDR3 is 14 amino acids long.

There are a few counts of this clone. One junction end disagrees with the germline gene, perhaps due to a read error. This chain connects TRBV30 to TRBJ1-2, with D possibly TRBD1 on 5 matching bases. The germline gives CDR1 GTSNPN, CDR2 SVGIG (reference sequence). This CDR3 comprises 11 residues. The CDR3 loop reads CAWSRDYGYTF. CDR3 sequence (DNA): TGTGCCTGGAGTCGGGACTACGGCTACACCTTC.

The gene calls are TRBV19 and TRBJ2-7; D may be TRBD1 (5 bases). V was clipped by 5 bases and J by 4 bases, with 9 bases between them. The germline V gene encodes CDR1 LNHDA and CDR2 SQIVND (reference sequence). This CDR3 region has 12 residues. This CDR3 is CASSFQGYEQYF. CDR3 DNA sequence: TGTGCCAGTAGTTTCCAGGGATACGAGCAGTACTTC.

The CDR3 DNA sequence: TGTGCCAGCAGGCGGACAGGGGGCAGGGGCAATCAGCCCCAGCATTTT. Translation gives CASRRTGGRGNQPQHF. The chain couples TRBV6-6 to TRBJ1-5, with 11 positions matching TRBD1. Per germline, CDR1 MNHNY and CDR2 SVGAGI (reference sequence). The CDR3 has 16 amino acids. V shed 6 bases, J shed 2 bases, and the junction held 6 bases outside the gene matches.

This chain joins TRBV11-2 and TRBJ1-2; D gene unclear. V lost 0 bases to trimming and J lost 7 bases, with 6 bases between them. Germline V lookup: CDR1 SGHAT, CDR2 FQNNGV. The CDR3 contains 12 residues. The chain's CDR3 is CASSLDYSGYTF. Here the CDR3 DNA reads TGTGCCAGCAGCTTAGATTATTCTGGCTACACCTTC.

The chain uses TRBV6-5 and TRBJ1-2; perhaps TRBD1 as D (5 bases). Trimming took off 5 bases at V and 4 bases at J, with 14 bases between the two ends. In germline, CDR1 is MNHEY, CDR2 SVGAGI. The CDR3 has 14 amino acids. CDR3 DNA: TGTGCCAGCAGTCGGGACTCCTTTAGCTATGGCTACACCTTC. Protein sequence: CASSRDSFSYGYTF.

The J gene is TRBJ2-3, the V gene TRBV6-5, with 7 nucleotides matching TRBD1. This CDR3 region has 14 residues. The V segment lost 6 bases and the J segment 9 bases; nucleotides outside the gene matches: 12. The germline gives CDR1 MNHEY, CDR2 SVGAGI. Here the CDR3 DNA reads TGTGCCAGCAGCTATGACAGGGAAGCTCTGACGCAGTATTTT. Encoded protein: CASSYDREALTQYF.

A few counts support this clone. CDR3 sequence: CASSNRGTGELFF. The CDR3 DNA reads TGTGCCAGTAGTAACAGGGGCACCGGGGAGCTGTTTTTT. The chain is built from TRBV19 and TRBJ2-2; 7 nucleotides match TRBD1. V was pared by 4 bases and J by 4 bases, with 0 bases of the junction left unmatched. CDR3 length: 13 amino acids. Germline V gives CDR1 LNHDA, CDR2 SQIVND (reference sequence).

DNA of the CDR3: TGTGCCAGCAGCTTGGTAAGGACACTGGACACAGAACTGTTTTTT. Protein sequence: CASSLVRTLDTELFF. The chain joins TRBV5-5 to TRBJ1-4, with D tentatively TRBD1 (5 bases). The CDR3 extends over 15 amino acids. CDR1 and CDR2 (germline): SGHKS, YYEKEE (reference sequence). Trimming took off 0 bases at V and 12 bases at J, with 18 bases between the two ends.

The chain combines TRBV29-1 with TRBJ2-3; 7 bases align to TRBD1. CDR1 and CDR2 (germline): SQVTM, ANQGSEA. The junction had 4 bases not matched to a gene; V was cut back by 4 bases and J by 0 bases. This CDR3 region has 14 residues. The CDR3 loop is CSVGLQGSTDTQYF. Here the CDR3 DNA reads TGCAGCGTTGGTCTACAGGGGAGCACAGATACGCAGTATTTT.

CDR3 sequence reads: CASRTGGEKLFF. The CDR3, as DNA: TGTGCCAGCCGCACAGGGGGTGAAAAACTGTTTTTT. The V and J genes are TRBV27 and TRBJ1-4; 8 bases map to TRBD1. The J segment lost 7 bases and the V segment lost 8 bases, leaving 3 bases of the junction unmatched. CDR1 is MNHEY, CDR2 SMNVEV, per germline (reference sequence). CDR3 length: 12 amino acids.

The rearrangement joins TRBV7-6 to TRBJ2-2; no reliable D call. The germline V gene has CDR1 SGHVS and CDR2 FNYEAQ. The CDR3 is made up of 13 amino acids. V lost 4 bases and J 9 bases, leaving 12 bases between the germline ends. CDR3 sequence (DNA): TGTGCCAGCAGCTCCGTAATAGCCCGGGAGCTGTTTTTT. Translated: CASSSVIARELFF.

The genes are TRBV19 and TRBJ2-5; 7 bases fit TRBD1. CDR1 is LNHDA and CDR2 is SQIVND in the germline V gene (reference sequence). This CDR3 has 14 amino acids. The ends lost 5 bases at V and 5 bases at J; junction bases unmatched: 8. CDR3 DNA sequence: TGTGCCAGTAGTCCTGACAGGGCTGGGGAGACCCAGTACTTC. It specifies CASSPDRAGETQYF. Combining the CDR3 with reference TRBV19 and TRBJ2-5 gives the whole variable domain DGGITQSPKYLFRKEGQNVTLSCEQNLNHDAMYWYRQDPGQGLRLIYYSQIVNDFQKGDIAEGYSVSREKKESFPLTVTSAQKNPTAFYLCASSPDRAGETQYFGPGTRLLVL.

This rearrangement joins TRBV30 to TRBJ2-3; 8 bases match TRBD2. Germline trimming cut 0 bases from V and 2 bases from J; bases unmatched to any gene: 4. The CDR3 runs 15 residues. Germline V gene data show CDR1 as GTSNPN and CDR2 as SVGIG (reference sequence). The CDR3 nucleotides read TGTGCCTGGAGTGTTGGTAGCGGGACCACAGATACGCAGTATTTT. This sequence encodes CAWSVGSGTTDTQYF.